Presented here are 29 T cell receptor beta chains from one specimen sequenced in a study of Graves' ophthalmopathy and Graves' hyperthyroidism. CDR3 regions of TCR beta were amplified from RNA transcripts. RT-PCR was first run with HTBI primers, then multiplex PCR in a second round. TCRdb recomputed calls from the multiplex PCR reads with MiXCR, one row per CDR3 protein. Of some 350,000 distinct CDR3 sequences listed, approximately 17% were seen once; the top ten hold 2.4%. Sequenced: peripheral blood. These TCRs come from an adult woman with stable Graves' hyperthyroidism.

This clonotype was seen at least ten times. The rearrangement uses TRBV11-1 and TRBJ2-6; 7 bases line up with TRBD1. The germline gives CDR1 SGHAT, CDR2 FQDESV (reference sequence). The CDR3 loop spans 18 amino acids. V gave up 0 bases and J gave up 4 bases; unmatched junction bases: 9. The CDR3: CASSLAWRQGPGANVLTF. The CDR3, as DNA: TGTGCCAGCAGCTTAGCGTGGAGACAGGGCCCCGGGGCCAACGTCCTGACTTTC.

The table lists this clonotype with many counts. J is TRBJ1-2 and V is TRBV6-5; 9 nucleotides line up with TRBD1. Losses at the gene ends were 2 bases for V and 8 bases for J; bases not matched to a gene: 3. Looked up from germline, CDR1 is MNHEY and CDR2 is SVGAGI. The CDR3 is 13 amino acids. The CDR3 coding sequence is TGTGCCAGCAGTTACGGGACAGGGCAGGGCTACACCTTC. Translated, it gives CASSYGTGQGYTF.

This clonotype was found many times. The DNA of the CDR3 is TGTGCCAGCAGTCAGGGGGGCTACGAGCAGTACTTC. Translating gives CASSQGGYEQYF. The chain couples TRBV3-1 to TRBJ2-7, with D maybe TRBD1 (7 bases). Germline CDR1 is LGHDT and CDR2 is YNNKEL (reference sequence). Trimming pared 6 bases from V and 3 bases from J, leaving 9 bases between. The CDR3 is 12 amino acids.

There are many counts of this clonotype. The CDR3 DNA follows: TGTGCCACCAGTGACACCAGGGTAGGCAATCAGCCCCAGCATTTT. It encodes CATSDTRVGNQPQHF. The chain has TRBV24-1 and TRBJ1-5, with D maybe TRBD1 (5 bases). The CDR3 has 15 amino acids. Germline V lookup: CDR1 KGHDR, CDR2 SFDVKD. V was trimmed by 4 bases and J by 2 bases, leaving 11 bases between them.

This clonotype was seen repeatedly, ten times or more. This chain uses TRBV28 with TRBJ1-6; the D is unclear. V was shortened by 10 bases and J by 0 bases, with 25 bases between the two germline ends. The CDR3 is 19 residues long. Germline-derived CDR1 and CDR2 are MDHEN and SYDVKM. DNA of the CDR3: TGTGCCACCCTTCACGTCGGGAGGGTTGAGAGCTCCTATAATTCACCCCTCCACTTT. This encodes CATLHVGRVESSYNSPLHF.

The sample holds many counts of this clonotype. The chain uses TRBV9 and TRBJ1-6; maybe TRBD1 (5 bases). The CDR3 has 16 amino acids. The ends were cut back, 2 bases at V and 6 bases at J, with 15 bases in the middle. The germline CDR1 and CDR2 sequences are SGDLS and YYNGEE. DNA of the CDR3: TGTGCCAGCAGCGTTAATGGGGGGAGTAGTAATTCACCCCTCCACTTT. It yields the protein CASSVNGGSSNSPLHF.

This clonotype came up a few times. V and J are TRBV6-5 and TRBJ1-5; possible D gene TRBD1, 5 bases. V lost 2 bases, J lost 6 bases, and 8 bases lay in between. The CDR3 runs 13 residues. In germline, CDR1 is MNHEY, CDR2 SVGAGI. CDR3 bases: TGTGCCAGCAGTTACCCAGGGTTTCAGCCCCAGCATTTT. This encodes CASSYPGFQPQHF.

The chain combines TRBV6-5 with TRBJ1-1, with D possibly TRBD1 on 6 matching bases. CDR1 is MNHEY and CDR2 is SVGAGI in the germline V gene. This CDR3 contains 15 residues. Trimming shortened V by 4 bases and J by 0 bases, and 12 bases separated the two germline ends. As DNA, the CDR3 is TGTGCCAGCAGTTGGGAGGGGGTGGTGAACACTGAAGCTTTCTTT. Encoded protein: CASSWEGVVNTEAFF.

This clonotype appeared many times. The chain links TRBV28 to TRBJ1-3; D call uncertain. CDR1 is MDHEN and CDR2 is SYDVKM in the germline V gene. V dropped 8 bases and J dropped 0 bases, with 17 bases sitting between them. The CDR3 consists of 16 residues. The CDR3 DNA follows: TGTGCCAGCCGGTACCTTGCGAAGAGCTCTGGAAACACCATATATTTT. This gives the protein CASRYLAKSSGNTIYF.

A note on this clonotype: One base away lies a much larger clone, so this may be a sequencing read error. The rearrangement uses TRBV7-2 and TRBJ2-1, with TRBD2 matching over 10 bases. The germline V gene has CDR1 SGHTA and CDR2 FQGNSA. CDR3 length: 15 amino acids. The CDR3 loop reads CASSPPGLATNEKFF. CDR3 nucleotide sequence: TGTGCCAGCAGCCCGCCGGGACTAGCGACAAATGAGAAGTTCTTC.

The chain recombines TRBV12-3 or TRBV12-4 with TRBJ2-5; 10 nucleotides match TRBD1. This CDR3 region has 14 residues. V lost 6 bases, J lost 5 bases, and 6 bases stayed unmatched. CDR3 protein: CASSIPGQGETQYF. DNA for the CDR3: TGTGCCAGCAGCATACCGGGACAGGGGGAGACCCAGTACTTC.

This clonotype appeared many times. This chain joins TRBV19 and TRBJ2-3; TRBD2 matches at 7 bases. Germline CDR1 and CDR2: LNHDA and SQIVND (reference sequence). Losses at the gene ends were 1 base for V and 4 bases for J; bases not matched to a gene: 2. This CDR3 comprises 14 residues. The CDR3 DNA is TGTGCCAGTAGTATAGGCGGGAGCCCAGATACGCAGTATTTT. Translation gives CASSIGGSPDTQYF.

This clonotype appeared many times. The chain employs TRBV7-2 and TRBJ1-1; no clear D gene. Trimming removed 2 bases from V and 8 bases from J, with 15 bases in between. This CDR3 is built from 14 residues. Germline CDR1 reads SGHTA; CDR2 reads FQGNSA. This chain's CDR3 is CASSLRWGGSEAFF. CDR3 in DNA: TGTGCCAGCAGCTTACGATGGGGAGGGTCAGAAGCTTTCTTT.

This clonotype was detected many times. The CDR3: CSVEDQNSGNTIYF. DNA of the CDR3: TGCAGCGTTGAAGACCAAAACTCTGGAAACACCATATATTTT. The J gene is TRBJ1-3, the V gene TRBV29-1; D not resolved. This CDR3 has 14 residues. Trimming cost V 0 bases and J 0 bases, with 6 bases left between them. Per germline, CDR1 SQVTM and CDR2 ANQGSEA.

This clonotype showed up many times. The rearrangement links TRBV10-2 to TRBJ2-7; D gene unclear. The germline gives CDR1 WSHSY, CDR2 SAAADI. Between the trimmed V and J ends, which lost 10 bases and 2 bases, there was a span of 9 bases. This CDR3 has 11 residues. DNA for the CDR3: TGCGCCACCCGGACCACCTACGAGCAGTACTTC. It translates to CATRTTYEQYF.

This clonotype has ten or more counts. The V and J genes are TRBV5-5 and TRBJ1-1; weak D call: TRBD1 (5 bases). CDR3 size: 14 residues. V lost 0 bases and J 3 bases, leaving 9 bases between the germline ends. The germline V gene encodes CDR1 SGHKS and CDR2 YYEKEE (reference sequence). The CDR3, as DNA: TGTGCCAGCAGCTTGGGGGGGTTGGACACTGAAGCTTTCTTT. Its protein is CASSLGGLDTEAFF.

This clonotype came up many times. V is TRBV7-9 and J is TRBJ2-7; tentative D call: TRBD1 (5 bases). Trimming shortened V by 2 bases and J by 5 bases, and 7 bases separated the two germline ends. Germline-derived CDR1 and CDR2 are SEHNR and FQNEAQ (reference sequence). This CDR3 has 12 amino acids. In DNA, the CDR3 is TGTGCCAGCAGCTTAACAGGTGACGAGCAGTACTTC. Translated, it gives CASSLTGDEQYF.

The chain has TRBV9 and TRBJ2-7; 9 positions match TRBD2. V lost 0 bases and J lost 6; bases outside the gene matches: 7. CDR3 length equals 15 residues. Looked up from germline, CDR1 is SGDLS and CDR2 is YYNGEE. The CDR3 reads CASSVGLAGAGEQYF. CDR3 nucleotide sequence: TGTGCCAGCAGCGTAGGGTTAGCGGGAGCGGGCGAGCAGTACTTC.

This clonotype was counted between two and nine times. This chain joins TRBV18 and TRBJ2-7, with TRBD1 identical over 11 bases. With 3 bases clipped from V and 3 bases from J, the junction kept 7 bases outside the gene matches. CDR3 length: 16 amino acids. Germline CDR1 reads KGHSH; CDR2 reads LQKENI. The CDR3 loop reads CASSPSGTGGLYEQYF. The CDR3 DNA reads as TGTGCCAGCTCACCGAGCGGGACAGGGGGGCTCTACGAGCAGTACTTC.

There are many counts of this clonotype. This sequence joins TRBV6-5 and TRBJ1-2; D call uncertain. CDR1 and CDR2 from the germline V gene are MNHEY and SVGAGI. V dropped 0 bases and J dropped 7 bases, with 9 bases sitting between them. This CDR3 has 13 amino acids. DNA for the CDR3: TGTGCCAGCAGTTACTCCCGGGCCGGTGGCTACACCTTC. Translated, it gives CASSYSRAGGYTF.

This clonotype was detected ten times or more. Here the CDR3 reads CASSPTQEGAYIQYF. CDR3 in DNA: TGCGCCAGCAGCCCTACCCAGGAGGGGGCGTACATTCAGTACTTC. The genes are TRBV4-1 and TRBJ2-4; a weak D match, TRBD1 (7 bases). The V and J ends lost 4 bases and 8 bases respectively, with 18 bases between them. The CDR3 totals 15 residues. The germline CDR1 and CDR2 sequences are MGHRA and YSYEKL.

This clonotype was seen more than once but under ten times. The rearrangement joins TRBV6-1 to TRBJ2-3; 10 nucleotides line up with TRBD1. Germline V CDR1 and CDR2: MNHNS, SASEGT. The CDR3 has 15 amino acids. The V gene end was trimmed by 5 bases and the J gene end by 3 bases; junction bases not matched to a gene: 5. The CDR3 region is CASSPGTGVTDTQYF. The CDR3 DNA reads TGTGCCAGCAGTCCCGGGACAGGGGTGACAGATACGCAGTATTTT.

This clonotype was picked up many times. The V and J genes are TRBV14 and TRBJ2-7, with 7 bases that match TRBD2. There are 14 residues in the CDR3. The germline V gene has CDR1 SGHDN and CDR2 FVKESK. Trimming at V came to 6 bases and at J to 5 bases, leaving 10 bases not matched to a gene. CDR3 bases: TGTGCCAGCAGGAGGGCGGGAGCAAGCAACGAGCAGTACTTC. Translation: CASRRAGASNEQYF.

This clonotype came up many times. For the CDR3, the DNA is TGCGCCAGCAGCTTGGAGGGACAGCTGCTTGGCTACACCTTC. As protein: CASSLEGQLLGYTF. The chain recombines TRBV5-1 with TRBJ1-2; TRBD1 aligns across 7 bases. CDR1 and CDR2 from the germline V gene are SGHRS and YFSETQ. The V segment lost 0 bases and the J segment 7 bases; nucleotides outside the gene matches: 6. This CDR3 is 14 amino acids long.

This clonotype was seen at least ten times. Here the CDR3 reads CASRTGLPTGELFF. For the CDR3, the DNA is TGTGCCAGCAGGACCGGACTACCTACCGGGGAGCTGTTTTTT. This chain joins TRBV6-2 or TRBV6-3 and TRBJ2-2; weak D call: TRBD2 (6 bases). The germline V gene has CDR1 MNHEY and CDR2 SVGEGT. The CDR3 runs 14 residues. Trimming stripped 6 bases from V and 5 bases from J, with 13 bases between.

This clonotype was counted at least ten times. The chain recombines TRBV12-3 or TRBV12-4 with TRBJ2-6; the D is unclear. V lost 1 base to trimming and J lost 3 bases, with 13 bases between them. This CDR3 spans 17 amino acids. The CDR3 coding sequence is TGTGCCAGCAGTTTAGTGGTACCTGGGCTTGGGGCCAACGTCCTGACTTTC. Residues: CASSLVVPGLGANVLTF.

This clonotype was picked up a small number of times. The chain is built from TRBV7-9 and TRBJ2-7; the match to TRBD2 covers 8 bases. Germline assignment: CDR1 SEHNR and CDR2 FQNEAQ (reference sequence). The J segment lost 0 bases and the V segment lost 1 base, leaving 5 bases of the junction unmatched. The CDR3 is 16 residues long. CDR3 sequence (DNA): TGTGCCAGCAGCTTAGGTAGCGGGGTGCCCTCCTACGAGCAGTACTTC. It translates to CASSLGSGVPSYEQYF. Filled out from reference TRBV7-9 and TRBJ2-7, the complete variable domain reads DTGVSQNPRHKITKRGQNVTFRCDPISEHNRLYWYRQTLGQGPEFLTYFQNEAQLEKSRLLSDRFSAERPKGSFSTLEIQRTEQGDSAMYLCASSLGSGVPSYEQYFGPGTRLTVT.

The sample holds a few counts of this clonotype. This chain joins TRBV7-8 and TRBJ2-3; TRBD1 matches 8 bases. The J segment lost 1 base and the V segment lost 2 bases, leaving 5 bases of the junction unmatched. From germline, CDR1 is SGHVS and CDR2 FQNEAQ. The CDR3 has 16 amino acids. The CDR3, as DNA: TGTGCCAGCAGCTTACTTGTGACAGGGGGCACAGATACGCAGTATTTT. Translation: CASSLLVTGGTDTQYF.

The chain employs TRBV27 and TRBJ2-2, with D hard to call. The CDR3 runs 13 residues. Trimming shortened V by 5 bases and J by 3 bases, and 7 bases separated the two germline ends. Germline loops: CDR1 MNHEY, CDR2 SMNVEV (reference sequence). The CDR3 region has the DNA TGTGCCAGCAGTAATATTTACACCGGGGAGCTGTTTTTT. It is translated as CASSNIYTGELFF.